The rows below give T cell receptor beta chains drawn from one sample of a study of blood T cells in healthy people across ages. Each CDR3 protein is one row after TCRdb ran MiXCR on the 5' RACE reads. Found here are 1.5 million to 2 million distinct CDR3 sequences, around 50% of them singletons; the top ten hold around 2.1%. The sample comprised blood. These receptors were obtained from a woman aged 40 to 50 in good health. The CDR3 runs from the conserved cysteine through the conserved F or W. A clone size is listed for some rows: how often the clone was seen (once, few, many), or a class if it is expanded.

clone_size v_call cdr3_aa
NA TRBV7-9 CASSSTGGQTQYF
NA TRBV20-1 CSARPGVGGSYEQYF
few TRBV10-3 CAISGDGGAVGPYNEQFF
NA TRBV29-1 CSVEHGQREQYF
NA TRBV5-1 CASSRDLGPQYF
few TRBV5-1 CASSSFDSEVTEAFF
NA TRBV7-2 CASSSSFGSIETQYF
NA TRBV4-2 CASSREASGGAGELFF
NA TRBV20-1 CSAQRGDGYTF
NA TRBV7-2 CASSSFADTQYF
NA TRBV4-3 CARWDSLQCEQYF
NA TRBV10-1 CASSVVDGRGNEQFF
NA TRBV6-2/TRBV6-3 CASSYGSLLASGRTYEQYF
NA TRBV7-2 CASSPEGRNEQFF
NA TRBV29-1 CSVGDFNYGYTF